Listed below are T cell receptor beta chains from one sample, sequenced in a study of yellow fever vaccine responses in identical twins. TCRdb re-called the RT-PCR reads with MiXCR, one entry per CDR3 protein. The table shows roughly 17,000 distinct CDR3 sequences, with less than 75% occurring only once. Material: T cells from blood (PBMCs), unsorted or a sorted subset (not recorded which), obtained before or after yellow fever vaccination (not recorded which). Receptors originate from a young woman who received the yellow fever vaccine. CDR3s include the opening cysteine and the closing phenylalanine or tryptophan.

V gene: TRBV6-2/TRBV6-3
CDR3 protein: CASTPGLARTDTQYF

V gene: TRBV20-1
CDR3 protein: CSALRENTEAFF

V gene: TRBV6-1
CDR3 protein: CASRDAGGLDTQYF

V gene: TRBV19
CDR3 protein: CASNVGGYGYTF

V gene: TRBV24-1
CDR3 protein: CATSDLSADSETQYF

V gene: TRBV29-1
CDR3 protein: CSTQNTEAFF

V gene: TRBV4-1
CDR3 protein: CASSQPGLGLAGPRGQRNIQYF

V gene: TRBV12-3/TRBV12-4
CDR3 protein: CASSSETTGLGTEAFF

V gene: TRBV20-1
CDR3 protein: CSARDPGTGLEQYF

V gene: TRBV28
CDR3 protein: CASSTSGTTNYGYTF

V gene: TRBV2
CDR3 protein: CASGRANTEAFF

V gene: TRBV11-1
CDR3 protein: CASSLYRTSGIGETQYF

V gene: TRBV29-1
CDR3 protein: CSVEGGHYGYTF

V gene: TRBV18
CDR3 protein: CASSPPVGSYEELFF

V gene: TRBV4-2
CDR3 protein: CASSQEEGSYQPQHF

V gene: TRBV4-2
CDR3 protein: CASSQDFRREHYEQYF

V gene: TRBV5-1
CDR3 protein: CASSHGGGGNQPQHF

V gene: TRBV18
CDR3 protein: CASSPRSYEQYF

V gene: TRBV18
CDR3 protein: CASSPMANTEAFF

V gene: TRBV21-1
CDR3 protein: CASSTVGGLRPEAFF

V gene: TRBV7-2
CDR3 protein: CASSVAGRGRETQYF

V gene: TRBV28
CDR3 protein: CASLESGNYIQYF

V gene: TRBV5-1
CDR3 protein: CASSSGTGNTEAFF

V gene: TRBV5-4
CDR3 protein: CASSSLGLAYNEQFF

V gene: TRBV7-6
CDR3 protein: CASSLVGGGPTGELFF

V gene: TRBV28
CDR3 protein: CASSHSDRDTGELFF

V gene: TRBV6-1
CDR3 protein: CASSPLGTRFGTDTQYF

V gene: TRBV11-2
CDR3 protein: CASSLDHGSRTEAFF

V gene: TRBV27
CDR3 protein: CASSLYWNTEAFF

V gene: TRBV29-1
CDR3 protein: CSVGGQGETQYF

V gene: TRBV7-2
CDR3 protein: CASSLGGRADEQFF

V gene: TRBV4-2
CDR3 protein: CASSQVGSGLQNEQFF

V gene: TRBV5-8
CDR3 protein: CASSWTGDTYEQYF

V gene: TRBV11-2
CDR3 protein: CASSLWGTGELFF

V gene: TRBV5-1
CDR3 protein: CASSPDRVGTGELFF

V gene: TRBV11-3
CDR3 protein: CASSLVRGQGLYNEQFF

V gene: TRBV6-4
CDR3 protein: CASSDSGGSADTQYF

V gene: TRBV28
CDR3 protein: CASKWREISGELFF

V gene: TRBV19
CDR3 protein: CASSMARANEQFF

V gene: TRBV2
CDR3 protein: CASRGQISQPQHF

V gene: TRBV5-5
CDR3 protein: CASSLGQGASETQYF

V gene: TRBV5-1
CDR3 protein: CASSRTSGGALDTQYF

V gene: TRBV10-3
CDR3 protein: CAISGKGSTEAFF

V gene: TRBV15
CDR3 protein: CATSRGGSGRARETQYF

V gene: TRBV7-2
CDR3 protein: CASSLAGTTSTDTQYF